This T cell receptor (beta chain) was sequenced for a study of blood T cell repertoires in COVID-19. The CDR3 has 14 residues. V was pared by 3 bases and J by 8 bases, with 3 bases of the junction left unmatched. Germline V gene data show CDR1 as MRHNA and CDR2 as SNTAGT. Here immunoSEQ multiplex PCR was the method, and the copy in TCRdb shows in-frame clones only, minus some. The table shows roughly 480,000 clones, with 89% occurring only once. This chain joins TRBV6-4 and TRBJ2-1, with 11 bases that match TRBD1. Sequencing was performed on peripheral blood. This receptor was obtained from a man aged 18 to 30 with COVID-19, enrolled during active disease. CDR3 residues: CASSEGQGVDEQFF. The CDR3 DNA is TGTGCCAGCAGTGAGGGACAGGGGGTTGATGAGCAGTTCTTC.